What follows are 20 T cell receptor beta chains derived from one specimen sequenced in a study of identical twins. TCRdb processed the 5' RACE reads anew with MiXCR; each CDR3 protein has one entry. The sample has approximately 490,000 distinct CDR3 sequences, around 22% seen once. The same specimen was also included in a second study, on yellow fever vaccine responses in identical twins.

The specimen sequenced was CD4+ T cells sorted from blood. These receptors were collected from a woman between 18 and 30 years old in good health.

This clonotype was detected only a few times. V and J are TRBV5-6 and TRBJ2-2; no definite D call. V shed 10 bases and J shed 4 bases, with 14 bases lying between them. This CDR3 has 13 amino acids. Germline-derived CDR1 and CDR2 are SGHDT and YYEEEE. The CDR3 region is CAGSRVSTGELFF. DNA for the CDR3: TGTGCCGGTAGCCGGGTGAGCACCGGGGAGCTGTTTTTT.

This clonotype has a handful of counts. This chain connects TRBV12-3 or TRBV12-4 to TRBJ2-5; 7 positions agree with TRBD2. CDR3 length equals 13 residues. Germline trimming cut 5 bases from V and 5 bases from J; bases unmatched to any gene: 5. CDR3 nucleotide sequence: TGTGCCAGCAGTCGCGGGAGAGTGGAGACCCAGTACTTC. Residues: CASSRGRVETQYF.

This chain links TRBV20-1 with TRBJ2-1; D is possibly TRBD2 (6 bases). Trimming pared 1 base from V and 3 bases from J, leaving 16 bases between. This CDR3 comprises 16 residues. Germline V CDR1 and CDR2: DFQATT, SNEGSKA (reference sequence). CDR3 amino acids: CSARGLGTGFYNEQFF. In nucleotides, the CDR3 is TGCAGTGCTAGAGGGTTGGGGACTGGCTTCTACAATGAGCAGTTCTTC.

This clonotype was picked up a small number of times. This chain joins TRBV12-3 or TRBV12-4 and TRBJ1-1, with 9 bases lining up with TRBD1. The V segment lost 7 bases and the J segment 4 bases; nucleotides outside the gene matches: 7. CDR3 length: 14 amino acids. CDR3 loop: CASTPQGAITEAFF. Here the CDR3 DNA reads TGTGCCAGCACCCCACAGGGGGCGATCACTGAAGCTTTCTTT.

This clonotype was seen only a few times. This sequence joins TRBV20-1 and TRBJ2-1; 7 bases agree with TRBD2. With V trimmed by 3 bases and J by 0 bases, 11 bases remained unmatched. CDR3 length: 17 residues. Germline CDR1 reads DFQATT; CDR2 reads SNEGSKA (reference sequence). CDR3 DNA: TGCAGTGCTAGTCCCACTAGCGCCTACAGCTCCTACAATGAGCAGTTCTTC. Its protein is CSASPTSAYSSYNEQFF.

This chain joins TRBV6-4 and TRBJ1-1; no firm D call. CDR3 size: 14 residues. Germline values: CDR1 MRHNA, CDR2 SNTAGT. V lost 6 bases, J lost 0 bases, and 11 bases lay in between. CDR3 loop: CASRARAMNTEAFF. The CDR3 DNA reads as TGTGCCAGCAGGGCCAGAGCTATGAACACTGAAGCTTTCTTT.

This clonotype turned up a few times. The V gene is TRBV5-6, the J gene TRBJ2-2; D unclear. The CDR3 extends over 13 amino acids. The germline V gene encodes CDR1 SGHDT and CDR2 YYEEEE. Trimming removed 3 bases from V and 0 bases from J, with 3 bases in between. The CDR3 nucleotides read TGTGCCAGCAGCTCTACGAACACCGGGGAGCTGTTTTTT. It codes for CASSSTNTGELFF.

This clonotype was counted only a few times. CDR3 amino acids: CASSRRQENNQPQHF. In nucleotides, the CDR3 is TGTGCCAGCAGCCGCCGACAAGAAAACAATCAGCCCCAGCATTTT. This chain joins TRBV13 and TRBJ1-5; D is unclear. The CDR3 runs 15 residues. Between the trimmed V and J ends, which lost 5 bases and 3 bases, there was a span of 14 bases. Germline CDR1 is PRHDT and CDR2 is FYEKMQ (reference sequence). The full variable domain, rest sourced from reference TRBV13 and TRBJ1-5, is AAGVIQSPRHLIKEKRETATLKCYPIPRHDTVYWYQQGPGQDPQFLISFYEKMQSDKGSIPDRFSAQQFSDYHSELNMSSLELGDSALYFCASSRRQENNQPQHFGDGTRLSIL.

The table lists this clonotype with a few counts. The chain joins TRBV28 to TRBJ1-5, with 9 bases identical to TRBD1. The CDR3 has 16 amino acids. Germline V gives CDR1 MDHEN, CDR2 SYDVKM. V lost 3 bases, J lost 7 bases, and 10 bases stayed unmatched. The CDR3 region is CASSFRRQGVGQPQHF. Written as DNA, the CDR3 is TGTGCCAGCAGTTTCCGGAGACAGGGGGTCGGGCAGCCCCAGCATTTT.

This chain links TRBV14 with TRBJ2-3; D gene ambiguous. V was shortened by 1 base and J by 2 bases, with 10 bases between the two germline ends. CDR1 is SGHDN, CDR2 FVKESK, per germline. CDR3 length: 15 residues. The CDR3 nucleotides are TGTGCCAGCAGCCAAGGGTTGGTCCTCACAGATACGCAGTATTTT. This sequence encodes CASSQGLVLTDTQYF.

This clonotype was counted at least ten times. The V and J genes are TRBV5-1 and TRBJ2-1; maybe TRBD2 (7 bases). Germline CDR1 SGHRS, CDR2 YFSETQ. V lost 3 bases and J lost 15, with 13 bases in between. The CDR3 length is 11 residues. In DNA, the CDR3 is TGCGCCAGCAGCTGGCGGGGGCAGGTGTTCTTC. Its protein product is CASSWRGQVFF.

This sequence joins TRBV5-1 and TRBJ2-7; 9 bases map to TRBD1. J lost 4 bases, V lost 3 bases, and 2 bases had no gene match. Germline-derived CDR1 and CDR2 are SGHRS and YFSETQ. The CDR3 covers 13 residues. As DNA, the CDR3 is TGCGCCAGCAGCTCAGACAGGGGGTACGAGCAGTACGTC. Protein sequence: CASSSDRGYEQYV.

The table lists this clonotype with a few counts. The J gene is TRBJ2-2, the V gene TRBV2; D remains unclear. The CDR3 loop spans 13 amino acids. The germline CDR1 and CDR2 sequences are SNHLY and FYNNEI. V was shortened by 10 bases and J by 6 bases, with 15 bases between the two germline ends. CDR3 protein: CATGWLDAGELFF. The CDR3 DNA reads as TGTGCCACCGGGTGGCTTGACGCCGGGGAGCTGTTTTTT.

The chain uses TRBV7-9 and TRBJ2-2, with D possibly matching TRBD1 (6 bases). V lost 7 bases, J lost 0 bases, and 9 bases lay in between. Germline assignment: CDR1 SEHNR and CDR2 FQNEAQ (reference sequence). This CDR3 contains 14 residues. CDR3 loop: CASTPGANTGELFF. The DNA of the CDR3 is TGTGCCAGCACTCCAGGGGCGAACACCGGGGAGCTGTTTTTT.

This clonotype was seen a handful of times. The chain combines TRBV5-1 with TRBJ1-1; the match to TRBD1 covers 7 bases. The CDR3 is 14 amino acids. After removal of 0 bases from V and 5 bases from J, the junction contained 4 bases not matched to a gene. Germline-derived CDR1 and CDR2 are SGHRS and YFSETQ. CDR3 bases: TGCGCCAGCAGCTTGGACAGGGGAAGGACTGAAGCTTTCTTT. Translation: CASSLDRGRTEAFF.

The rearrangement joins TRBV7-9 to TRBJ1-1, with 9 bases identical to TRBD1. Germline V gene data show CDR1 as SEHNR and CDR2 as FQNEAQ (reference sequence). The trim removed 5 bases at V and 2 bases at J, leaving 9 bases unmatched. The CDR3 length is 16 residues. CDR3 nucleotides: TGTGCCAGCAGCCCCGGGGGGGGACAGGGTAACACTGAAGCTTTCTTT. The encoded protein is CASSPGGGQGNTEAFF.

This clonotype was observed a few times. J is TRBJ2-1 and V is TRBV10-3; TRBD2 matches 7 bases. Looked up from germline, CDR1 is ENHRY and CDR2 is SYGVKD. This CDR3 region has 16 residues. V was pared by 0 bases and J by 5 bases, with 7 bases of the junction left unmatched. This CDR3 is CAISESGGRPNNEQFF. Written as DNA, the CDR3 is TGTGCCATCAGTGAGTCGGGCGGGAGACCCAACAATGAGCAGTTCTTC.

This clonotype was found many times. V gene TRBV20-1 combines with J gene TRBJ2-5; TRBD2 aligns across 10 bases. After removal of 3 bases from V and 5 bases from J, the junction contained 6 bases not matched to a gene. Germline CDR1 reads DFQATT; CDR2 reads SNEGSKA (reference sequence). This CDR3 has 14 amino acids. The CDR3 DNA reads as TGCAGTGCTAGGGCTAGCGGGAGAGGGGAGACCCAGTACTTC. This sequence encodes CSARASGRGETQYF.

This clonotype occurred a few times. The chain uses TRBV5-1 and TRBJ2-1; D perhaps matches TRBD1 (5 bases). Germline assignment: CDR1 SGHRS and CDR2 YFSETQ. CDR3 length equals 16 residues. The V and J ends lost 3 bases and 2 bases respectively, with 15 bases between them. DNA for the CDR3: TGCGCCAGCAGCTCACAGGACCTTGGGGCCTACAATGAGCAGTTCTTC. It encodes CASSSQDLGAYNEQFF.

The chain couples TRBV27 to TRBJ2-5; 7 nucleotides agree with TRBD1. V lost 7 bases and J lost 2; bases outside the gene matches: 13. Germline CDR1 reads MNHEY; CDR2 reads SMNVEV (reference sequence). The CDR3 has 16 amino acids. CDR3 protein: CASKPSPGTEQETQYF. In DNA, the CDR3 is TGTGCCAGCAAACCCTCCCCCGGGACAGAGCAAGAGACCCAGTACTTC.